Here is one T cell receptor (beta chain) with its context. Antigen: not known. The data were taken from a study of a mutant IDH1 vaccine in newly diagnosed glioma. Sequencing was performed with immunoSEQ multiplex PCR; in TCRdb, only in-frame clones are kept and a portion is missing. The table has tens of thousands of clones, around four fifths seen once. Time point: week 35, safety follow-up. Doses consisted of 300 ug of mutant IDH1 20-mer peptide each, paired with topical imiquimod. The V end was cut by 4 bases, the J end by 3 bases, with 14 bases between. CDR1 SGHRS and CDR2 YFSETQ come from the germline V gene. CDR3 size: 15 residues.

The chain is built from TRBV5-1 and TRBJ2-1; D might be TRBD2 (6 bases). Sequences were derived from PBMCs, sampled from a glioma patient whose treatment included an IDH1 peptide vaccine. This clonotype was obtained from a woman aged 18-29 years with glioma. CDR3 sequence (DNA): TGCGCCAGCAGCCACGGGACTGGTAGCTACAATGAGCAGTTCTTC. Protein product: CASSHGTGSYNEQFF.